This TCR beta chain was profiled in a study of resident and recirculating memory T cells in vitiligo. General observations from the study: TCR sequences were not conserved across biopsy sites or patients. No single dominant TCR clone appeared; lesion clonality varied.

Comment on this clone: The antigen is undetermined.

In germline, CDR1 is KGHSH, CDR2 LQKENI. The CDR3 extends over 14 amino acids. V lost 3 bases and J lost 1; bases outside the gene matches: 2. Anyone treated within the previous three months was excluded. Only in-frame clones appear in the TCRdb table, and some are missing; sequencing was by immunoSEQ multiplex PCR. Here the sample spans tens of thousands of clones, approximately 91% being singletons. The sample consisted of blood. This receptor was taken from a male donor with vitiligo. This chain connects TRBV18 to TRBJ1-1; 7 nucleotides line up with TRBD1. The CDR3: CASSPEGANTEAFF. As DNA, the CDR3 is TGTGCCAGCTCACCGGAGGGGGCGAACACTGAAGCTTTCTTT.